Given below is one T cell receptor (beta chain) in context. The data are from a study of blood T cell repertoires in COVID-19. Looking at the study overall: Samples of COVID-19 (acute and convalescent) were obtained from the United States, Italy and Spain.

Original processing notes: Nucleated cell number was recorded as an estimate derived from reference gene primer amplification. Clones were read by immunoSEQ multiplex PCR, and TCRdb kept only the in-frame ones, dropping some. The V and J calls and clone size are taken from that table; D and trimming were inferred from the DNA. The table records 450,000 or so clones, about 90% of them present only once. Allocation to cohorts depended on clinical history reported by the participants. Two consecutive negative NP/OP PCR tests, clearance, or resolved symptoms defined Cohort 3 recovery. The CDR3 runs to 13 residues. CDR1 is SGHAT and CDR2 is FQDESV in the germline V gene (reference sequence). V was cut by 4 bases and J by 7 bases, with 10 bases left in between.

V gene TRBV11-1 combines with J gene TRBJ1-4, with D tentatively TRBD1 (6 bases). Sequenced: PBMCs or T cells enriched from blood (not recorded which). The clonotype comes from a young man who had recovered from COVID-19. The CDR3 region is CASSSGVLEKLFF. The CDR3 DNA reads as TGTGCCAGCAGCTCAGGGGTACTTGAAAAACTGTTTTTT.